Below, 20 T cell receptor beta chains from the same sample are listed, as sequenced in a study of a mutant IDH1 vaccine in newly diagnosed glioma. These receptors' antigens are unknown. Assay used: immunoSEQ multiplex PCR; TCRdb lists only in-frame clones, some missing. The sample shows tens of thousands of clones, roughly 81% of them seen only once. Time point defined: week 23, last vaccination. Vaccinated patients received 300 ug of mutant IDH1 20-mer peptide per dose, with topical imiquimod. Sequences were derived from PBMCs, sampled from a glioma patient whose treatment included an IDH1 peptide vaccine. The receptors come from a middle-aged woman with glioma. Some clones in this sample may be carry-over from other donors' samples.

The rearrangement uses TRBV7-2 and TRBJ1-3; maybe TRBD1 (6 bases). This CDR3 spans 15 amino acids. The V gene lost 2 bases and the J gene lost 3 bases, with 11 bases spanning the gap. CDR1 SGHTA and CDR2 FQGNSA come from the germline V gene. The CDR3 DNA reads TGTGCCAGCAGCTTAATGGGGGGCGGTGGAAACACCATATATTTT. This codes for CASSLMGGGGNTIYF.

V and J are TRBV5-1 and TRBJ2-5; D is uncertain. Germline CDR1 is SGHRS and CDR2 is YFSETQ. CDR3 length: 16 residues. The V and J ends lost 1 base and 2 bases respectively, with 15 bases between them. CDR3 residues: CASSLQISKAQETQYF. CDR3 sequence (DNA): TGCGCCAGCAGCTTGCAGATCTCCAAAGCACAAGAGACCCAGTACTTC.

The chain joins TRBV4-1 to TRBJ2-1; D is perhaps TRBD1 (5 bases). The V end lost 1 base, the J end lost 1 base, and 8 bases lay between the germline ends. CDR1 and CDR2 (germline): MGHRA, YSYEKL. CDR3 length: 15 residues. The CDR3 region is CASSQVAGSYNEQFF. The CDR3 coding sequence is TGCGCCAGCAGCCAAGTGGCAGGGTCCTACAATGAGCAGTTCTTC.

This clone has more than one count but fewer than ten. The V gene is TRBV18, the J gene TRBJ2-7; D ambiguous. CDR3 size: 14 residues. Germline-derived CDR1 and CDR2 are KGHSH and LQKENI. V was cut by 1 base and J by 2 bases, with 9 bases left in between. DNA for the CDR3: TGTGCCAGCTCACCACACCCGGGTCCCTACGAGCAGTACTTC. It yields the protein CASSPHPGPYEQYF. The full variable domain, rest sourced from reference TRBV18 and TRBJ2-7, is NAGVMQNPRHLVRRRGQEARLRCSPMKGHSHVYWYRQLPEEGLKFMVYLQKENIIDESGMPKERFSAEFPKEGPSILRIQQVVRGDSAAYFCASSPHPGPYEQYFGPGTRLTVT.

The chain employs TRBV10-1 and TRBJ2-7; D is unresolved. V dropped 3 bases and J dropped 3 bases, with 12 bases sitting between them. CDR1 and CDR2 (germline): WNHNN, SYGVQD (reference sequence). The CDR3 consists of 14 residues. As DNA, the CDR3 is TGCGCCAGCAGTGAAAGTTCGGAAGTCTACGAGCAGTACTTC. It encodes CASSESSEVYEQYF.

This sequence joins TRBV4-1 and TRBJ2-7; D gene unclear. The V gene's germline CDR1 is MGHRA and CDR2 YSYEKL. The CDR3 runs 11 residues. The V end lost 0 bases, the J end lost 9 bases, and 6 bases lay between the germline ends. The CDR3 coding sequence is TGCGCCAGCAGCCAAGAGTCCCGGCAGTACTTC. As protein: CASSQESRQYF.

The rearrangement joins TRBV5-1 to TRBJ2-7; the match to TRBD1 covers 7 bases. The ends lost 0 bases at V and 2 bases at J; junction bases unmatched: 5. The CDR3 spans 15 residues. Germline CDR1 reads SGHRS; CDR2 reads YFSETQ. This CDR3 is CASSLVTGAPYEQYF. The CDR3 DNA sequence: TGCGCCAGCAGCTTGGTTACAGGGGCCCCCTACGAGCAGTACTTC. The full variable domain, in which reference TRBV5-1 and TRBJ2-7 provide the parts outside the CDR3, is KAGVTQTPRYLIKTRGQQVTLSCSPISGHRSVSWYQQTPGQGLQFLFEYFSETQRNKGNFPGRFSGRQFSNSRSEMNVSTLELGDSALYLCASSLVTGAPYEQYFGPGTRLTVT.

V is TRBV4-3 and J is TRBJ2-1; 8 bases match TRBD1. The CDR3 length is 15 residues. Germline loops: CDR1 LGHNA, CDR2 YSLEER. Trimming cost V 7 bases and J 12 bases; bases outside gene matches: 17. This chain's CDR3 is CASIPNIGQGVRQFF. Written as DNA, the CDR3 is TGCGCCAGCATCCCAAACATAGGACAGGGTGTGCGGCAGTTCTTC.

The sample holds one count of this clone. One junction end does not reproduce the germline sequence, and a read error may be involved. The V gene is TRBV7-7, the J gene TRBJ2-3; 10 bases are a match to TRBD2. This CDR3 is built from 17 residues. Germline V gives CDR1 SSHAT, CDR2 FNYEAQ (reference sequence). This chain's CDR3 is CASSLAGTSDPRDTQYF. CDR3 DNA: TGTGCTAGCAGCTTAGCCGGGACTAGCGATCCTCGGGATACGCAGTATTTT.

The chain uses TRBV7-8 and TRBJ1-5; TRBD1 might be the D (6 bases). V lost 2 bases, J lost 7 bases, and 21 bases lay in between. CDR3 length: 17 amino acids. Germline CDR1 reads SGHVS; CDR2 reads FQNEAQ. Written as DNA, the CDR3 is TGTGCCAGCAGCTTACTGCCCGGGGGGACAACATCCCAGCCCCAGCATTTT. Translation: CASSLLPGGTTSQPQHF.

V usage is TRBV18 and J usage is TRBJ2-2, with 7 bases identical to TRBD1. This CDR3 has 15 amino acids. Germline V lookup: CDR1 KGHSH, CDR2 LQKENI. V was clipped by 3 bases and J by 4 bases; unmatched bases: 5. This CDR3 is CASSPTTGSTGELFF. The CDR3 DNA reads as TGTGCCAGCTCACCTACGACAGGGAGCACCGGGGAGCTGTTTTTT.

This clone was picked up one time. The chain recombines TRBV7-9 with TRBJ1-4, with TRBD1 matching 8 bases. This CDR3 is 15 amino acids long. The V gene's germline CDR1 is SEHNR and CDR2 FQNEAQ (reference sequence). The ends lost 5 bases at V and 6 bases at J; junction bases unmatched: 8. CDR3 protein: CASSKRRGQDEKLFF. Written as DNA, the CDR3 is TGTGCCAGCAGCAAACGCAGGGGGCAGGATGAAAAACTGTTTTTT.

This clone came up a few times. The gene calls are TRBV2 and TRBJ1-5; 7 nucleotides match TRBD1. Trimming took 6 bases from V and 4 from J; bases not matched to a gene: 6. CDR1 SNHLY and CDR2 FYNNEI come from the germline V gene. This CDR3 is built from 14 residues. CDR3 protein: CASRPAGGNQPQHF. Here the CDR3 DNA reads TGTGCCAGCAGGCCCGCAGGGGGGAATCAGCCCCAGCATTTT.

DNA for the CDR3: TGTGCCAGCAGCTGGTCCGGACAGCTGAACACTGAAGCTTTCTTT. It specifies CASSWSGQLNTEAFF. The rearrangement uses TRBV7-8 and TRBJ1-1, with a weak D call TRBD1 (6 bases). Trimming stripped 4 bases from V and 0 bases from J, with 12 bases between. The CDR3 has 15 amino acids. The germline V gene encodes CDR1 SGHVS and CDR2 FQNEAQ.

This clone was counted a single time. The rearrangement links TRBV7-9 to TRBJ1-2, with D possibly matching TRBD1 (5 bases). CDR1 is SEHNR, CDR2 FQNEAQ, per germline (reference sequence). Trimming shortened V by 1 base and J by 1 base, and 13 bases separated the two germline ends. The CDR3 runs to 16 residues. The CDR3 loop is CASSLGRGAFNYGYTF. The DNA for the CDR3 is TGTGCCAGCAGCTTAGGGAGGGGAGCATTTAACTATGGCTACACCTTC.

The rearrangement links TRBV5-1 to TRBJ2-7; 8 nucleotides align to TRBD1. Germline trimming cut 4 bases from V and 5 bases from J; bases unmatched to any gene: 5. The germline CDR1 and CDR2 sequences are SGHRS and YFSETQ. There are 13 residues in the CDR3. The CDR3 DNA reads TGCGCCAGCAGCCGGACAGGGAAAAACGAGCAGTACTTC. Translated, it gives CASSRTGKNEQYF.

CDR3 amino acids: CASSGGGQKETQYF. DNA for the CDR3: TGCGCCAGCAGTGGGGGGGGACAGAAAGAGACCCAGTACTTC. J is TRBJ2-5 and V is TRBV10-1, with D perhaps given as TRBD1 or TRBD2 (7 bases each). CDR1 and CDR2 (germline): WNHNN, SYGVQD (reference sequence). CDR3 size: 14 residues. V was trimmed by 4 bases and J by 3 bases, leaving 12 bases between them.

The chain carries TRBV9 and TRBJ2-7; TRBD2 matches at 9 bases. Germline V gene sequence: CDR1 SGDLS, CDR2 YYNGEE. The CDR3 covers 15 residues. V lost 0 bases, J lost 1 base, and 2 bases stayed unmatched. The CDR3 here is CASSVGAGGSYEQYF. In DNA form, the CDR3 reads TGTGCCAGCAGCGTAGGAGCGGGGGGATCCTACGAGCAGTACTTC.

The rearrangement joins TRBV4-3 to TRBJ1-5; D gene ambiguous. The CDR3 totals 13 residues. With 4 bases removed from V and 5 bases from J, the gap between germline ends came to 9 bases. The germline CDR1 and CDR2 sequences are LGHNA and YSLEER. The CDR3 reads CASSPNLYQPQHF. The CDR3 nucleotides read TGCGCCAGCAGCCCGAACCTTTATCAGCCCCAGCATTTT.

DNA of the CDR3: TGTGCCAGCAGCTTGTATGGAAATCAGCCCCAGCATTTT. It encodes CASSLYGNQPQHF. The chain is built from TRBV5-8 and TRBJ1-5; D not certain. This CDR3 is built from 13 residues. CDR1 is SGHTS and CDR2 is YDEGEE in the germline V gene. V was pared by 1 base and J by 4 bases, with 6 bases between.